The subject of this entry is one T cell receptor beta chain. The antigen is undetermined. Trimming left V 6 bases short and J 4 bases short, with 13 bases between. CDR1 and CDR2 from the germline V gene are MNHEY and SMNVEV (reference sequence). CDR3 length: 13 amino acids. In the PCR, 60 Vbeta and 13 Jbeta primers were used. Generated by immunoSEQ multiplex PCR, the TCRdb table keeps only in-frame clones and is missing some. The table shows some 200,000 clones, with over 65% occurring only once. This specimen belongs to a study of cytomegalovirus exposure and HLA in healthy donors. General study points: At a 0.05 false discovery rate, a later analysis found 16,951 TCR beta sequences to be associated with HLA alleles. What was likely a sequencing artifact was a cluster of highly shared sequence variants.

V is TRBV27 and J is TRBJ2-7, with a tentative D call TRBD1 (5 bases). The sequenced sample consisted of PBMCs. The receptor's source is a man aged 35 to 55 in good health and CMV-seronegative. The CDR3 reads CASSPFGAYEQYF. CDR3 nucleotide sequence: TGTGCCAGCAGCCCTTTTGGGGCGTACGAGCAGTACTTC.